A selection of T cell receptor beta chains follows, all from one sample in a study of blood T cell repertoires in COVID-19. Using immunoSEQ multiplex PCR, the repertoire was profiled, and TCRdb retains in-frame clones only, with some absent. The sample carries around 290,000 clones, 80% to 95% recorded once. Specimen: PBMCs or T cells enriched from blood (not recorded which). These receptors originate from a woman aged 25-40 years who had recovered from COVID-19. CDR3s include the opening cysteine and the closing phenylalanine or tryptophan. D genes are given only for firm matches. Size tells how often a clone was seen (once, few, many) or the class of an expanded clone, and some rows leave it out.

clone_size d_call j_call v_call cdr3_nt cdr3_aa
. TRBD2 TRBJ2-7 TRBV7-9 TGTGCCAGCAGCTTAGGAGTGGGACTAGCGGGATACGAGCAGTACTTC CASSLGVGLAGYEQYF
. TRBD2 TRBJ2-7 TRBV7-9 TGTGCCAGCAGCCGAGGACTAGCGGGAGGGGACGAGCAGTACTTC CASSRGLAGGDEQYF
. . TRBJ2-1 TRBV9 TGTGCCAGCAGCGTAGATGAGGGAAGCTCCTACAATGAGCAGTTCTTC CASSVDEGSSYNEQFF
. . TRBJ2-2 TRBV30 TGTGCCTGGAGACTAGGTGACACCGGGGAGCTGTTTTTT CAWRLGDTGELFF
once TRBD2 TRBJ2-1 TRBV7-3 TGTGCCAGCAGCTCCGGCGGGGGGGTGTATGAGCAGTTCTTC CASSSGGGVYEQFF
. TRBD2 TRBJ2-1 TRBV28 TGTGCCAGCAGAACCGGGACTAGCGTGTACAATGAGCAGTTCTTC CASRTGTSVYNEQFF
. . TRBJ2-7 TRBV7-8 TGTGCCAGCAGCTTAGCAAGCGGTTCCTACGAGCAGTACTTC CASSLASGSYEQYF
. . TRBJ2-3 TRBV2 TGTGCCAGCAGTGAATCTGCGACCCAGACGGGTTTT CASSESATQTGF
. TRBD2 TRBJ2-7 TRBV5-6 TGTGCCAGCAGCTTTTCCGGGACTAGCAGCCCAGGGGAGGGCGAGCAGTACTTC CASSFSGTSSPGEGEQYF
. TRBD2 TRBJ2-5 TRBV3-1/TRBV3-2 TGTGCCAGCAGCCAGAGGTCAGCCGGGACTAGCGGTTTTGGGGAGACCCAGTACTTC CASSQRSAGTSGFGETQYF
. . TRBJ2-7 TRBV6-5 TGTGCCAGCAGTCTGACAGTGGACTACGAGCAGTACTTC CASSLTVDYEQYF
. TRBD1 TRBJ1-5 TRBV30 TGTGCCTGGAGCCAGGGGGATAATCAGCCCCAGCATTTT CAWSQGDNQPQHF
. . TRBJ1-5 TRBV11-2 TGTGCCAGCAGCGCAGACAGGATAATCGGCAATCAGCCCCAGCATTTT CASSADRIIGNQPQHF
. TRBD1 TRBJ1-4 TRBV5-6 TGTGCCAGCAGGTTGACAGGGGCGGATGAAAAACTGTTTTTT CASRLTGADEKLFF
. . TRBJ2-7 TRBV5-5 TGTGCCAGCGGCAACAGGTTTAAAACCTACGAGCAGTACTTC CASGNRFKTYEQYF
. . TRBJ1-2 TRBV25-1 TGTGCCAGCAGTCACTCTAACAGCTATGGCTACACCTTC CASSHSNSYGYTF
. . TRBJ2-7 TRBV6-2/TRBV6-3 TGTGCCAGCAGTTACTCGTCAGGATCGGACGAGCAGTACTTC CASSYSSGSDEQYF
. . TRBJ2-1 TRBV11-2 TGTGCCAGCAGCTTAGATCTACGGGGGTATAATGAGCAGTTCTTC CASSLDLRGYNEQFF
. . TRBJ1-6 TRBV4-3 TGCGCCAGCAGCCAATTGACAGGAGGTCGGTCACCCCTCCACTTT CASSQLTGGRSPLHF
. TRBD2 TRBJ2-2 TRBV24-1 TGTGCCACCAGTGACCCCGGGGGGGTAGACACCGGGGAGCTGTTTTTT CATSDPGGVDTGELFF
. TRBD2 TRBJ2-7 TRBV7-6 TGTGCCAGCAGCTTAAGCGGGAAAGGCGAGCAGTACTTC CASSLSGKGEQYF
. TRBD1 TRBJ1-6 TRBV6-5 TGTGCCAGCAGCCCGACAGGGGGTTCACCCCTCCACTTT CASSPTGGSPLHF
. TRBD1 TRBJ1-4 TRBV2 TGTGCCAGCAGACCGGGACAGGGAATATGGAAACTGTTTTTT CASRPGQGIWKLFF
. . TRBJ2-5 TRBV6-1 TGTGCCAGCAGTGACCTGGCGACCCAGTACTTC CASSDLATQYF
. TRBD1 TRBJ1-1 TRBV7-6 TGTGCCAGCAGCCTCCGGACAGGGGGGCGACCGAACACTGAAGCTTTCTTT CASSLRTGGRPNTEAFF
. . TRBJ2-4 TRBV6-5 TGTGCCAGCACCCTAGGTGGATTAGAGAACATTCAGTACTTC CASTLGGLENIQYF
. . TRBJ1-1 TRBV5-1 TGCGCCAGCAGCTTGGGAGGGAACACTGAAGCTTTCTTT CASSLGGNTEAFF
. TRBD1 TRBJ1-1 TRBV29-1 TGCAGCCTGACAGGGGGCACTGAAGCTTTCTTT CSLTGGTEAFF
. . TRBJ2-7 TRBV12-2 TGTGCAAGTCGCTTTTCTGCGGGAGAATGGAGCTACGAGCAGTACTTC CASRFSAGEWSYEQYF
once . TRBJ2-5 TRBV18 TGTGCCAGCTCTTTAGGAGACCTACAAGAGACCCAGTACTTC CASSLGDLQETQYF
. . TRBJ2-7 TRBV29-1 TGCAGCGTTGGTAGAACCTACGAGCAGTACTTC CSVGRTYEQYF
. . TRBJ2-7 TRBV12-2 TGTGCAAGTCGCCCACGTTTCAGGGGAGGGAACTACGAGCAGTACTTC CASRPRFRGGNYEQYF
. . TRBJ1-2 TRBV5-6 TGTGCCAGCAGCTTGAATAAGATTTGGCAGACTAACTATGGCTACACCTTC CASSLNKIWQTNYGYTF